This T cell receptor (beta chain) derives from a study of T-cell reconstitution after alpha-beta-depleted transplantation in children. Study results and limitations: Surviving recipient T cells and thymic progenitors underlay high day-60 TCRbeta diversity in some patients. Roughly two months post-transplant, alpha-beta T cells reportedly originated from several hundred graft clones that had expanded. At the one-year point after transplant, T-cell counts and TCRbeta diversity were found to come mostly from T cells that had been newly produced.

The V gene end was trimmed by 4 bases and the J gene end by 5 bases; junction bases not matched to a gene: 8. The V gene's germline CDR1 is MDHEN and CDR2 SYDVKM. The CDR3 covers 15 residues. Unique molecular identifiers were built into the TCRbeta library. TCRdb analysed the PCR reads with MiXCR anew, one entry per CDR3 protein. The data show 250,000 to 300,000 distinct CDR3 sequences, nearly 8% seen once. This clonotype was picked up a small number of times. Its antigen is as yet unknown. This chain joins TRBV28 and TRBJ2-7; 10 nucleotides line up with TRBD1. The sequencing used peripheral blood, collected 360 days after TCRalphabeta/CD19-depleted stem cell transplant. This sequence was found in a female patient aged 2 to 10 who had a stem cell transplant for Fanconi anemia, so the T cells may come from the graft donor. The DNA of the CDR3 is TGTGCCAGCAGTTCCCTTCCGGGACAGGGGCACGAGCAGTACGTC. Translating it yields CASSSLPGQGHEQYV.